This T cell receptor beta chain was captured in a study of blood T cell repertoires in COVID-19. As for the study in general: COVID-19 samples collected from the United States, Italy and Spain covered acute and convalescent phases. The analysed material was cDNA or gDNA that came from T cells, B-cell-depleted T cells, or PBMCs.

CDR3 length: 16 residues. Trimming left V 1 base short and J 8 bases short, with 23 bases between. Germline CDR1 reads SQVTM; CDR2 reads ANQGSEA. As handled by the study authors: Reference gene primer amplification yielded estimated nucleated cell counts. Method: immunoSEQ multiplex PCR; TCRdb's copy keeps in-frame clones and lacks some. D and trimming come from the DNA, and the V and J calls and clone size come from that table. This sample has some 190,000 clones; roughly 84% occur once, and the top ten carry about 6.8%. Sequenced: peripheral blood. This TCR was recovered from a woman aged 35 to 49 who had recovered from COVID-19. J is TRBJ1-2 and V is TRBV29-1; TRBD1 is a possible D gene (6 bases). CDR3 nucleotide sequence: TGCAGCGTTGAAGGTGCAGAAGACAGGCGGGCGGGCGGCTACACCTTC. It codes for CSVEGAEDRRAGGYTF.